This TCR beta chain was identified in a study of T cells in Graves' hyperthyroidism and ophthalmopathy. The V gene's germline CDR1 is MNHNS and CDR2 SASEGT. V lost 6 bases, J lost 4 bases, and 11 bases stayed unmatched. The CDR3 is 16 residues long. Study-level results: Model predictions of ophthalmopathy came a median about six months before onset.

This clonotype has ten or more counts. Antigen: not known. From RNA transcripts, TCR beta CDR3 regions were amplified. TCR CDR3 underwent first-round RT-PCR with the HTBI primer set. MiXCR, run by TCRdb on the multiplex PCR reads, gives a single entry per CDR3 protein. The sample lists some 270,000 distinct CDR3 sequences, about an eighth occurring once. J is TRBJ2-3 and V is TRBV6-1; 9 nucleotides agree with TRBD2. Sample: blood. This clonotype was sampled from a woman in her 30s with Graves' hyperthyroidism that later progressed to Graves' ophthalmopathy. The chain's CDR3 is CASSKYSGLASDTQYF. CDR3 sequence (DNA): TGTGCCAGCAGCAAATACTCCGGACTAGCGTCAGATACGCAGTATTTT.